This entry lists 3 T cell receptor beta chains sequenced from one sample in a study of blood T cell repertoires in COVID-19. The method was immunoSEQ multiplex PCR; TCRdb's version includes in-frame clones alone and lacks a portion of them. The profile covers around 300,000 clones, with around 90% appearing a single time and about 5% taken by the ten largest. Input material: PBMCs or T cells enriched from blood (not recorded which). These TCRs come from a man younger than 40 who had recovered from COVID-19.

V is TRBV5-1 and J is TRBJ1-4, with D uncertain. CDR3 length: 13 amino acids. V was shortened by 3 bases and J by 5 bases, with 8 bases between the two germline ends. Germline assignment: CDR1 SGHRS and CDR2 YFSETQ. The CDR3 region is CASSYSRNEKLFF. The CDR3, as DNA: TGCGCCAGCAGCTACAGCCGGAATGAAAAACTGTTTTTT.

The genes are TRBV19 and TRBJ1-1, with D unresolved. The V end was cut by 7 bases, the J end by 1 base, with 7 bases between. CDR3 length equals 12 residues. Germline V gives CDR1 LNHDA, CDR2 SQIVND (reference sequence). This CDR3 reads CASNLANTEAFF. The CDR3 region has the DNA TGTGCCAGTAATTTGGCGAACACTGAAGCTTTCTTT.

In DNA form, the CDR3 reads TGCGCCAGCAGCCAAGATCAGGGTAGGGTAGATACGCAGTATTTT. Its protein is CASSQDQGRVDTQYF. The chain has TRBV4-1 and TRBJ2-3, with D possibly matching TRBD1 (5 bases). The CDR3 extends over 15 amino acids. The V end lost 0 bases, the J end lost 5 bases, and 12 bases lay between the germline ends. The germline V gene encodes CDR1 MGHRA and CDR2 YSYEKL.